What follows are 9 T cell receptor beta chains derived from one specimen sequenced in a study of shared clonotypes between healthy human individuals. Here immunoSEQ multiplex PCR was the method, and the copy in TCRdb shows in-frame clones only, minus some. Of 2 million to 2.5 million clones listed, around 95% are singletons. Material for sequencing was naive CD4+ T cells sorted from blood. As for subset: CD45RA+ positively selected. These receptors were taken from a man aged 18 to 35 in good health.

The V gene is TRBV5-8, the J gene TRBJ1-1; TRBD1 matches at 10 bases. This CDR3 is 18 amino acids long. The V gene end was trimmed by 0 bases and the J gene end by 4 bases; junction bases not matched to a gene: 12. The germline gives CDR1 SGHTS, CDR2 YDEGEE. CDR3 residues: CASSLAHFFGTGVTEAFF. The DNA for the CDR3 is TGTGCCAGCAGCTTGGCGCATTTTTTCGGGACAGGGGTCACTGAAGCTTTCTTT.

The chain employs TRBV5-5 and TRBJ2-6; D remains ambiguous. CDR3 length: 16 residues. Germline CDR1 SGHKS, CDR2 YYEKEE (reference sequence). Trimming cost V 0 bases and J 4 bases, with 11 bases left between them. CDR3 nucleotides: TGTGCCAGCAGCTTGGGAGGACGTTCCGGGGCCAACGTCCTGACTTTC. Protein: CASSLGGRSGANVLTF.

The CDR3 sequence: CASSQLGVYTF. CDR3 coding DNA: TGCGCCAGCAGTCAACTCGGGGTTTACACCTTC. The rearrangement uses TRBV23-1 and TRBJ1-2; D is ambiguous. TRBV23-1 is an open reading frame, and its role is uncertain. The V end was cut by 2 bases, the J end by 11 bases, with 9 bases between. The CDR3 spans 11 residues.

The chain uses TRBV27 and TRBJ2-7, with D unresolved. The CDR3 is made up of 13 amino acids. Trimming took off 6 bases at V and 5 bases at J, with 14 bases between the two ends. Germline V lookup: CDR1 MNHEY, CDR2 SMNVEV (reference sequence). CDR3 nucleotides: TGTGCCAGCAGCCCCCAATGGGGAAACGAGCAGTACTTC. Its protein is CASSPQWGNEQYF.

V and J are TRBV6-5 and TRBJ1-1; no clear D gene. This CDR3 has 13 residues. Trimming removed 2 bases at V and 0 bases at J, with 4 bases between. CDR1 and CDR2 (germline): MNHEY, SVGAGI. In nucleotides, the CDR3 is TGTGCCAGCAGTTACCAGATGAACACTGAAGCTTTCTTT. Protein product: CASSYQMNTEAFF.

The J gene is TRBJ2-5, the V gene TRBV6-5; no clear D gene. The germline CDR1 and CDR2 sequences are MNHEY and SVGAGI. V dropped 2 bases and J dropped 4 bases, with 8 bases sitting between them. The CDR3 is made up of 13 amino acids. The DNA for the CDR3 is TGTGCCAGCAGTTACCTTTTCAGAGAGACCCAGTACTTC. It specifies CASSYLFRETQYF.

The rearrangement links TRBV7-9 to TRBJ2-7; 15 nucleotides match TRBD2. V dropped 3 bases and J dropped 6; count of bases not matched to a gene: 12. The V gene's germline CDR1 is SEHNR and CDR2 FQNEAQ (reference sequence). This CDR3 has 18 amino acids. This CDR3 reads CASSFPTGLAGGMGEQYF. CDR3 DNA: TGTGCCAGCAGCTTTCCCACGGGACTAGCGGGAGGCATGGGCGAGCAGTACTTC. Full variable domain (outside the CDR3, taken from reference TRBV7-9 and TRBJ2-7): DTGVSQNPRHKITKRGQNVTFRCDPISEHNRLYWYRQTLGQGPEFLTYFQNEAQLEKSRLLSDRFSAERPKGSFSTLEIQRTEQGDSAMYLCASSFPTGLAGGMGEQYFGPGTRLTVT.

The rearrangement uses TRBV5-6 and TRBJ1-5, with D uncertain. This CDR3 is 15 amino acids long. In germline, CDR1 is SGHDT, CDR2 YYEEEE. V dropped 2 bases and J dropped 4 bases, with 13 bases sitting between them. Written as DNA, the CDR3 is TGTGCCAGCAGCTTAAGGAGTACATTAAATCAGCCCCAGCATTTT. Translation gives CASSLRSTLNQPQHF.

The CDR3 DNA sequence: TGTGCCAGCAACGGAGCCGCAGATACGCAGTATTTT. This codes for CASNGAADTQYF. The gene calls are TRBV6-6 and TRBJ2-3; D ambiguous. Germline CDR1 and CDR2: MNHNY and SVGAGI (reference sequence). Trimming removed 7 bases from V and 4 bases from J, with 9 bases in between. The CDR3 runs 12 residues.